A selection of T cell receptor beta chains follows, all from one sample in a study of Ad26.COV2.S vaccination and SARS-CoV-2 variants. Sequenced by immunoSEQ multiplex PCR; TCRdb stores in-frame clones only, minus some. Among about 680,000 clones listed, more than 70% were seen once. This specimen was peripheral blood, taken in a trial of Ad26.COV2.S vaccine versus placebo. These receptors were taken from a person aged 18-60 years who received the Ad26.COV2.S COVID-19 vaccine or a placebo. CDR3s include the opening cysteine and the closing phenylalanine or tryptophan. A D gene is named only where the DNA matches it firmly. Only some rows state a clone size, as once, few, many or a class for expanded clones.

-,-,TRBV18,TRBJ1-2,CASSPGSGGYTF,TGTGCCAGCTCACCCGGATCAGGGGGCTACACCTTC
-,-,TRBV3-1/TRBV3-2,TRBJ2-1,CASSQDGRAPYNEQFF,TGTGCCAGCAGCCAAGATGGACGGGCACCCTACAATGAGCAGTTCTTC
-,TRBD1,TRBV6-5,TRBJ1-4,CASSRDRPFNEKLFF,TGTGCCAGCAGTCGGGACAGGCCCTTTAATGAAAAACTGTTTTTT
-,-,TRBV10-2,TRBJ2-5,CASSEPPSPETQYF,TGCGCCAGCAGTGAGCCACCCAGTCCGGAGACCCAGTACTTC
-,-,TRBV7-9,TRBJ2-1,CASSLIGGRSYNEQFF,TGTGCCAGCAGCTTAATTGGCGGCCGCTCCTACAATGAGCAGTTCTTC
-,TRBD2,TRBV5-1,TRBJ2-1,CASSLALTSGGASSYNEQFF,TGCGCCAGCAGCTTGGCCTTAACTAGCGGGGGGGCGAGCTCCTACAATGAGCAGTTCTTC
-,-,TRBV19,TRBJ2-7,CASSIDPGQADSYEQYF,TGTGCCAGTAGTATAGATCCGGGACAAGCCGATTCCTACGAGCAGTACTTC
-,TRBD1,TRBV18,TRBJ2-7,CASSPRQGEQYF,TGTGCCAGCTCACCACGACAGGGCGAGCAGTACTTC
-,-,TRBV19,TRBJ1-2,CASSTGSPWGYGYTF,TGTGCCAGTAGTACGGGTTCGCCTTGGGGCTATGGCTACACCTTC
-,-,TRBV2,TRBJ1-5,CASSGGGDQPQHF,TGTGCCAGCAGTGGGGGGGGTGATCAGCCCCAGCATTTT
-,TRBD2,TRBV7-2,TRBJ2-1,CASSLAQLAGVGDEQFF,TGTGCCAGCAGCTTAGCCCAACTAGCGGGAGTCGGCGATGAGCAGTTCTTC
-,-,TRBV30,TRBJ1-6,CAWARAGMGSPLHF,TGTGCCTGGGCAAGGGCAGGGATGGGATCACCCCTCCACTTT
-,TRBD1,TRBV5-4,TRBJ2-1,CASSQWTGSLTSEQFF,TGTGCCAGCAGCCAATGGACAGGCTCGCTAACAAGTGAGCAGTTCTTC
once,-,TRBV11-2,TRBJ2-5,CASSPPKETQYF,TGTGCCAGCAGCCCCCCAAAAGAGACCCAGTACTTC
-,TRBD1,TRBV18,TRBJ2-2,CASSTTLQGANTGELFF,TGTGCCAGCTCAACCACACTACAGGGGGCAAACACCGGGGAGCTGTTTTTT
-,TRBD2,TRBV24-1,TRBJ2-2,CATSLAGTNTGELFF,TGTGCCACCAGTTTAGCGGGGACGAACACCGGGGAGCTGTTTTTT
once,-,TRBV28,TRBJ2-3,CASSSYPTDTQYF,TGTGCCAGCAGTTCGTACCCCACAGATACGCAGTATTTT
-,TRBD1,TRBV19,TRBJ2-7,CASSTGQHSSYEQYF,TGTGCCAGTAGTACGGGACAGCACAGCTCCTACGAGCAGTACTTC
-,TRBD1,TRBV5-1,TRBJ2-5,CASSLGGQVMETQYF,TGCGCCAGCAGCTTGGGGGGACAGGTGATGGAGACCCAGTACTTC
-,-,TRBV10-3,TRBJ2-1,CAISEGGDEQFF,TGTGCCATCAGTGAAGGAGGAGATGAGCAGTTCTTC
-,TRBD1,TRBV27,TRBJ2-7,CASKHRQGSYEQYF,TGTGCCAGCAAACACCGACAGGGGTCCTACGAGCAGTACTTC
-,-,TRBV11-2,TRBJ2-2,CASSLTGGLGTGELFF,TGTGCCAGCAGCTTAACAGGAGGCCTGGGCACCGGGGAGCTGTTTTTT
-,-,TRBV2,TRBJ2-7,CASTPWDVSSYEQYF,TGTGCCAGCACCCCATGGGACGTAAGCTCCTACGAGCAGTACTTC
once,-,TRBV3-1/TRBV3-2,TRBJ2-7,CASSQETGRSYEQYF,TGTGCCAGCAGCCAAGAGACAGGGAGGAGCTACGAGCAGTACTTC
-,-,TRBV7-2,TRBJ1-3,CASSLKGYRDTIYF,TGTGCCAGCAGCTTAAAAGGGTACAGGGACACCATATATTTT
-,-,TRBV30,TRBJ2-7,CAWSAGTYQYEQYF,TGTGCCTGGAGTGCCGGGACATACCAATACGAGCAGTACTTC
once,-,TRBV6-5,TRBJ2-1,CASSYLGNEQFF,TGTGCCAGCAGTTACTTGGGTAATGAGCAGTTCTTC
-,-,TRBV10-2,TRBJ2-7,CASSEPDSYEQYF,TGCGCCAGCAGTGAACCGGACAGCTACGAGCAGTACTTC
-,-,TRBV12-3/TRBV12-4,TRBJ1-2,CASSLRVGGYTF,TGTGCCAGCAGTTTAAGGGTGGGTGGCTACACCTTC
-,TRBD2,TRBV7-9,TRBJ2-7,CASSGSSYEQYF,TGTGCTTCTAGCGGGAGCTCCTACGAGCAGTACTTC
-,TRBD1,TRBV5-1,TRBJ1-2,CASSTGTGGIAYGYTF,TGCGCCAGCAGCACAGGGACAGGGGGCATAGCCTATGGCTACACCTTC
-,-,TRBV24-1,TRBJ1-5,CATSDFSAGPQHF,TGTGCCACCAGTGATTTTTCAGCCGGGCCCCAGCATTTT
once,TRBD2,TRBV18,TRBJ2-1,CASSLTGTSGSYSYNEQFF,TGTGCCAGCTCACTAACCGGGACTAGCGGGTCCTACTCCTACAATGAGCAGTTCTTC
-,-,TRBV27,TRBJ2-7,CASSLAPYSSYEQYF,TGTGCCAGCAGTTTAGCCCCCTATAGCTCCTACGAGCAGTACTTC
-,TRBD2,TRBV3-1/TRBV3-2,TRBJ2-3,CASSHGVYWEGRPDTQYF,TGTGCCAGCAGCCATGGGGTTTACTGGGAGGGCCGGCCAGATACGCAGTATTTT
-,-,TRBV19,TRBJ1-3,CASGDRFSGNTIYF,TGTGCCAGCGGGGACCGGTTCTCTGGAAACACCATATATTTT
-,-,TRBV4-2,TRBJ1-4,CASRPPGGATNEKLFF,TGTGCCAGCAGACCTCCGGGGGGCGCAACTAATGAAAAACTGTTTTTT
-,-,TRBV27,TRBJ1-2,CASSLSVARDIYGYTF,TGTGCCAGCAGTTTATCGGTTGCACGGGACATCTATGGCTACACCTTC
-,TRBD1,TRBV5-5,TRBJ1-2,CASSLETGNYGYTF,TGTGCCAGCAGCTTGGAGACAGGGAACTATGGCTACACCTTC
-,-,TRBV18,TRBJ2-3,CASSPSTGIGTQYF,TGTGCCAGCTCACCCTCGACAGGTATCGGTACGCAGTATTTT
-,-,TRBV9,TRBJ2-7,CASSVGGSLFYEQYF,TGTGCCAGCAGCGTAGGGGGCAGCCTTTTCTACGAGCAGTACTTC
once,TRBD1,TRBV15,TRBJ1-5,CATSRGIGQGHQPQHF,TGTGCCACCAGCAGAGGGATTGGACAGGGGCATCAGCCCCAGCATTTT
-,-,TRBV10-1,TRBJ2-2,CASNRQGGTGELFF,TGCGCCAGCAATAGACAGGGAGGAACCGGGGAGCTGTTTTTT
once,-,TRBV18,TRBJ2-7,CASSQEGYEQYF,TGTGCCAGCTCCCAGGAAGGGTACGAGCAGTACTTC
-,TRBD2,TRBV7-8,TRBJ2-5,CASSFGLGGETQYF,TGTGCCAGCAGCTTCGGACTAGGAGGAGAGACCCAGTACTTC
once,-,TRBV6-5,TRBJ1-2,CASSYSGGTNYGYTF,TGTGCCAGCAGTTACTCCGGGGGGACGAACTATGGCTACACCTTC
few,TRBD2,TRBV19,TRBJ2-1,CASSISGTSGSRLSYNEQFF,TGTGCCAGTAGTATATCAGGGACTAGCGGGAGTAGGTTATCCTACAATGAGCAGTTCTTC
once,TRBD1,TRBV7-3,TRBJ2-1,CASSLGTGVVNEQFF,TGTGCCAGCAGCTTAGGGACAGGGGTAGTCAATGAGCAGTTCTTC